Below, 32 T cell receptor beta chains from the same sample are listed, as sequenced in a study of yellow fever vaccine responses in identical twins. MiXCR, applied by TCRdb to the RT-PCR reads, yields one record per CDR3 protein. The repertoire holds about 13,000 distinct CDR3 sequences, with approximately 85% as singletons. The sample in question was T cells from blood (PBMCs), unsorted or a sorted subset (not recorded which), obtained before or after yellow fever vaccination (not recorded which). The source of these receptors is a woman aged 18-29 years who received the yellow fever vaccine.

The V and J genes are TRBV6-5 and TRBJ2-7; weak D call: TRBD2 (6 bases). V was cut by 2 bases and J by 7 bases, with 18 bases left in between. The CDR3 runs 15 residues. The germline V gene has CDR1 MNHEY and CDR2 SVGAGI. The CDR3 region has the DNA TGTGCCAGCAGTTACGTCGGGAGCGAGATGTGGGAGCAGTACTTC. It codes for CASSYVGSEMWEQYF.

The rearrangement links TRBV18 to TRBJ2-5, with D unclear. The CDR3 has 13 residues. V lost 2 bases and J 5 bases, leaving 9 bases between the germline ends. Germline V gene lookup returns CDR1 KGHSH and CDR2 LQKENI. CDR3 amino acids: CASSPLSAETQYF. The DNA for the CDR3 is TGTGCCAGCTCACCATTGTCCGCTGAGACCCAGTACTTC. Full variable domain (remainder filled in from reference TRBV18 and TRBJ2-5): NAGVMQNPRHLVRRRGQEARLRCSPMKGHSHVYWYRQLPEEGLKFMVYLQKENIIDESGMPKERFSAEFPKEGPSILRIQQVVRGDSAAYFCASSPLSAETQYFGPGTRLLVL.

This clonotype was detected only once. The J gene is TRBJ1-5, the V gene TRBV7-2; D not resolved. Trimming removed 2 bases from V and 5 bases from J, with 7 bases in between. Germline V gene lookup returns CDR1 SGHTA and CDR2 FQGNSA. The CDR3 sequence is 13 residues long. Written as DNA, the CDR3 is TGTGCCAGCAGCTTATTAATCGATCAGCCCCAGCATTTT. This sequence encodes CASSLLIDQPQHF.

The chain links TRBV20-1 to TRBJ2-7, with 8 bases lining up with TRBD1. V dropped 2 bases and J dropped 2; count of bases not matched to a gene: 5. Germline CDR1 reads DFQATT; CDR2 reads SNEGSKA (reference sequence). There are 14 residues in the CDR3. The CDR3 sequence is CSARPDRGTYEQYF. For the CDR3, the DNA is TGCAGTGCTAGACCCGACAGGGGTACCTACGAGCAGTACTTC.

The rearrangement links TRBV11-2 to TRBJ2-7; D possibly matches TRBD1 or TRBD2 (5 bases each). Trimming shortened V by 3 bases and J by 6 bases, and 12 bases separated the two germline ends. CDR3 length: 13 amino acids. Germline CDR1 SGHAT, CDR2 FQNNGV. CDR3 amino acids: CASSLGPAFEQYF. The CDR3, as DNA: TGTGCCAGCAGCTTGGGACCAGCGTTCGAGCAGTACTTC.

The V call is TRBV12-3 or TRBV12-4, the J call TRBJ2-7; TRBD1 or TRBD2 may be the D gene (5 bases each). The ends were cut back, 8 bases at V and 0 bases at J, with 14 bases in the middle. The CDR3 covers 14 residues. Here the CDR3 reads CASSFAGSSYEQYF. The CDR3 DNA follows: TGTGCCAGCTCATTCGCAGGGAGCTCCTACGAGCAGTACTTC.

The chain recombines TRBV2 with TRBJ2-1; D is unclear. The germline V gene has CDR1 SNHLY and CDR2 FYNNEI. This CDR3 is 14 amino acids long. The V and J ends lost 4 bases and 4 bases respectively, with 11 bases between them. The CDR3 coding sequence is TGTGCCAGCAGTGGGTTTTCACGATACAATGAGCAGTTCTTC. It translates to CASSGFSRYNEQFF.

CDR3 residues: CASSQGLLTDTQYF. As DNA, the CDR3 is TGTGCCAGCAGCCAAGGGCTCCTCACAGATACGCAGTATTTT. V is TRBV4-2 and J is TRBJ2-3; no firm D call. Germline loops: CDR1 LGHNA, CDR2 YNFKEQ. Deletions cut 1 base from V and 2 bases from J, with 7 bases between. The CDR3 length is 14 residues.

The rearrangement joins TRBV11-1 to TRBJ2-1; 13 positions agree with TRBD2. The CDR3 runs 18 residues. The germline gives CDR1 SGHAT, CDR2 FQDESV (reference sequence). J lost 1 base, V lost 10 bases, and 13 bases had no gene match. The CDR3 region is CATSRGGGLAGSYNEQFF. CDR3 DNA sequence: TGTGCCACATCGCGCGGAGGGGGACTAGCGGGGTCCTACAATGAGCAGTTCTTC. The full variable domain, in which reference TRBV11-1 and TRBJ2-1 provide the parts outside the CDR3, is EAEVAQSPRYKITEKSQAVAFWCDPISGHATLYWYRQILGQGPELLVQFQDESVVDDSQLPKDRFSAERLKGVDSTLKIQPAELGDSAMYLCATSRGGGLAGSYNEQFFGPGTRLTVL.

This chain links TRBV4-1 with TRBJ2-7; D might be TRBD1 (6 bases). The length of the CDR3 is 18 residues. Germline loops: CDR1 MGHRA, CDR2 YSYEKL. Trimming stripped 0 bases from V and 2 bases from J, with 20 bases between. Here the CDR3 reads CASSQDLSGRGQPYEQYF. CDR3 DNA: TGCGCCAGCAGCCAAGATTTATCGGGGCGAGGACAGCCCTACGAGCAGTACTTC.

The J gene is TRBJ2-7, the V gene TRBV7-2, with D tentatively TRBD2 (6 bases). The CDR3 is made up of 14 amino acids. Deletions cut 3 bases from V and 0 bases from J, with 9 bases between. Germline V gene lookup returns CDR1 SGHTA and CDR2 FQGNSA. The DNA of the CDR3 is TGTGCCAGCAGCTTCGCAGCGGGCTCCTACGAGCAGTACTTC. Its protein is CASSFAAGSYEQYF.

V gene TRBV11-1 combines with J gene TRBJ2-7; unclear D gene. Germline V gene lookup returns CDR1 SGHAT and CDR2 FQDESV (reference sequence). This CDR3 is built from 14 residues. Trimming took off 1 base at V and 2 bases at J, with 9 bases between the two ends. The DNA for the CDR3 is TGTGCCAGCAGCTTAGTTGGCAGGACCTACGAGCAGTACTTC. As protein: CASSLVGRTYEQYF.

The chain has TRBV6-2 or TRBV6-3 and TRBJ2-3; 11 nucleotides align to TRBD2. V was pared by 6 bases and J by 10 bases, with 3 bases of the junction left unmatched. The CDR3 consists of 12 residues. Germline loops: CDR1 MNHEY, CDR2 SVGEGT. Written as DNA, the CDR3 is TGTGCCAGCAGCATGGGACTAGCGGCGCAGTATTTT. Its protein is CASSMGLAAQYF.

This rearrangement joins TRBV19 to TRBJ1-5; no reliable D call. Germline CDR1 is LNHDA and CDR2 is SQIVND (reference sequence). Trimming stripped 6 bases from V and 7 bases from J, with 19 bases between. The length of the CDR3 is 15 residues. The DNA for the CDR3 is TGTGCCAGTAGCCTCGTGCGGACGCTGGGGCAGCCCCAGCATTTT. Residues: CASSLVRTLGQPQHF.

This clonotype was seen once. This chain connects TRBV5-5 to TRBJ2-7, with D possibly TRBD1 on 6 matching bases. The CDR3 covers 14 residues. V dropped 2 bases and J dropped 4 bases, with 13 bases sitting between them. The germline V gene encodes CDR1 SGHKS and CDR2 YYEKEE (reference sequence). The CDR3 spells CASSLWTDKYEQYF. The CDR3 DNA sequence: TGTGCCAGCAGCTTATGGACAGACAAATACGAGCAGTACTTC.

This sequence joins TRBV14 and TRBJ2-7; 13 bases fit TRBD2. J gave up 5 bases and V 0 bases, and 10 bases lay outside the gene matches. The CDR3 consists of 18 residues. CDR1 and CDR2 (germline): SGHDN, FVKESK. CDR3 bases: TGTGCCAGCAGCCAAGAGAAAGGACTAGCGGGAGCGGCCCACGAGCAGTACTTC. Its protein product is CASSQEKGLAGAAHEQYF.

The rearrangement joins TRBV7-9 to TRBJ2-7, with D possibly TRBD1 on 6 matching bases. The CDR3 length is 12 residues. Trimming pared 11 bases from V and 3 bases from J, leaving 14 bases between. CDR1 and CDR2 (germline): SEHNR, FQNEAQ (reference sequence). The CDR3 here is CAVGGQIYEQYF. The CDR3 DNA follows: TGTGCCGTCGGAGGACAGATCTACGAGCAGTACTTC.

CDR3 sequence: CSVEQGPQETQYF. The CDR3 DNA reads as TGCAGCGTTGAGCAGGGACCCCAAGAGACCCAGTACTTC. V gene TRBV29-1 combines with J gene TRBJ2-5; D may be TRBD1 or TRBD2 (5 bases each). CDR1 is SQVTM and CDR2 is ANQGSEA in the germline V gene. The CDR3 sequence is 13 residues long. Between the trimmed V and J ends, which lost 3 bases and 1 base, there was a span of 9 bases.

The chain is built from TRBV6-5 and TRBJ1-2; D call uncertain. The CDR3 consists of 17 residues. Trimming took 0 bases from V and 8 from J, leaving 22 bases between them. Germline lookup yields CDR1 MNHEY and CDR2 SVGAGI. The CDR3 loop is CASSYSWANTLQKGYTF. Written as DNA, the CDR3 is TGTGCCAGCAGTTACTCTTGGGCTAATACCCTTCAAAAGGGCTACACCTTC.

The DNA of the CDR3 is TGTGCCAGCAGCTTATCCTTCGAGGGCGCGGGAGAGCAGTACTTC. Translated: CASSLSFEGAGEQYF. The chain uses TRBV11-3 and TRBJ2-7; TRBD2 might be the D (6 bases). Germline V gene lookup returns CDR1 SGHNT and CDR2 YENEEA. Trimming left V 2 bases short and J 7 bases short, with 18 bases between. This CDR3 has 15 amino acids.

V gene TRBV29-1 combines with J gene TRBJ2-1; D perhaps matches TRBD2 (6 bases). CDR1 SQVTM and CDR2 ANQGSEA come from the germline V gene. The germline V and J ends were trimmed by 5 bases and 0 bases, with 8 bases remaining between them. CDR3 length: 13 residues. The DNA of the CDR3 is TGCAGCGTTCTGGGAGGCTCCTACAATGAGCAGTTCTTC. It specifies CSVLGGSYNEQFF.

This clonotype appeared a few times. The gene calls are TRBV2 and TRBJ2-5, with 9 bases identical to TRBD2. The CDR3 contains 15 residues. J gave up 2 bases and V 7 bases, and 8 bases lay outside the gene matches. CDR1 is SNHLY and CDR2 is FYNNEI in the germline V gene. CDR3 DNA sequence: TGTGCCAGCAATGAGCTAGCGGGGTTACAAGAGACCCAGTACTTC. Its translation is CASNELAGLQETQYF.

The chain recombines TRBV18 with TRBJ2-3; weak D call: TRBD2 (6 bases). V was clipped by 2 bases and J by 3 bases, with 18 bases between them. This CDR3 spans 17 amino acids. Per germline, CDR1 KGHSH and CDR2 LQKENI. DNA for the CDR3: TGTGCCAGCTCACCAGAATCGAGTTACCGGGAGACAGATACGCAGTATTTT. The encoded protein is CASSPESSYRETDTQYF.

This clonotype has just one count. The gene calls are TRBV19 and TRBJ1-5; a weak D match, TRBD1 (6 bases). This CDR3 has 13 residues. Trimming shortened V by 6 bases and J by 3 bases, and 9 bases separated the two germline ends. Germline V lookup: CDR1 LNHDA, CDR2 SQIVND (reference sequence). The CDR3 here is CASRGGYNQPQHF. For the CDR3, the DNA is TGTGCCAGTAGAGGGGGGTACAATCAGCCCCAGCATTTT.

This sequence joins TRBV29-1 and TRBJ1-2, with 7 nucleotides matching TRBD1. The trim removed 3 bases at V and 4 bases at J, leaving 2 bases unmatched. The CDR3 covers 12 residues. CDR1 is SQVTM and CDR2 is ANQGSEA in the germline V gene. CDR3 nucleotides: TGCAGCGTTGAGGGACAGTTCTATGGCTACACCTTC. Translated: CSVEGQFYGYTF.

This clonotype was detected only a few times. V and J are TRBV18 and TRBJ1-1; the match to TRBD1 covers 9 bases. This CDR3 has 19 residues. Germline V lookup: CDR1 KGHSH, CDR2 LQKENI. J was trimmed by 0 bases and V by 1 base; bases with no gene match: 12. CDR3 in amino acids: CASSPLITGGRGVNTEAFF. Written as DNA, the CDR3 is TGTGCCAGCTCACCACTGATCACAGGGGGCCGTGGAGTGAACACTGAAGCTTTCTTT.

This rearrangement joins TRBV11-3 to TRBJ2-1; D gene ambiguous. Germline-derived CDR1 and CDR2 are SGHNT and YENEEA. This CDR3 contains 13 residues. The germline V and J ends were trimmed by 4 bases and 6 bases, with 10 bases remaining between them. CDR3 region: CASSYRLLNEQFF. The CDR3 DNA reads as TGTGCCAGCAGCTACCGTCTCCTCAATGAGCAGTTCTTC.

The chain joins TRBV11-3 to TRBJ2-4; tentatively, D is TRBD1 (5 bases). This CDR3 comprises 15 residues. V lost 1 base, J lost 5 bases, and 12 bases lay in between. CDR1 is SGHNT, CDR2 YENEEA, per germline. Written as DNA, the CDR3 is TGTGCCAGCAGCTTAGCAGGGTTTACCGAAAACATTCAGTACTTC. Protein sequence: CASSLAGFTENIQYF.

The J gene is TRBJ1-3, the V gene TRBV18, with 9 bases identical to TRBD1. V lost 3 bases and J lost 7; bases outside the gene matches: 7. Germline V gives CDR1 KGHSH, CDR2 LQKENI. The CDR3 is 15 amino acids. In nucleotides, the CDR3 is TGTGCCAGCTCACCGACACAGGGGGCAAGGAACACCATATATTTT. Its translation: CASSPTQGARNTIYF.

This rearrangement joins TRBV11-3 to TRBJ2-1; 8 bases fit TRBD2. The CDR3 length is 16 residues. Germline values: CDR1 SGHNT, CDR2 YENEEA. Trimming took 1 base from V and 8 from J; bases not matched to a gene: 10. In nucleotides, the CDR3 is TGTGCCAGCAGCTTAGCTCCGGGCTATAGCGGGGATGAGCAGTTCTTC. Encoded protein: CASSLAPGYSGDEQFF.

V usage is TRBV13 and J usage is TRBJ2-7; 11 positions agree with TRBD1. The V and J ends lost 4 bases and 2 bases, in that order; junction bases with no gene match: 4. Germline CDR1 reads PRHDT; CDR2 reads FYEKMQ (reference sequence). The CDR3 consists of 15 residues. CDR3 coding DNA: TGTGCCAGCAGCTCCTCGGGACAGGGGGCCTACGAGCAGTACTTC. Amino acids: CASSSSGQGAYEQYF.

The CDR3 region is CASSFLGEEYQPQHF. The CDR3 DNA follows: TGTGCCAGCAGTTTTTTAGGGGAGGAATATCAGCCCCAGCATTTT. The chain has TRBV27 and TRBJ1-5; possibly TRBD1 for D (5 bases). The germline gives CDR1 MNHEY, CDR2 SMNVEV (reference sequence). V lost 3 bases and J 5 bases, leaving 14 bases between the germline ends. The CDR3 runs 15 residues.